The text below deals with one T cell receptor (beta chain). V shed 0 bases and J 6 bases; nucleotides not matched to a gene: 2. The V gene's germline CDR1 is MNHEY and CDR2 SVGAGI. The CDR3 extends over 16 amino acids. This entry comes from a study of T cell changes during pregnancy in multiple sclerosis. The repertoire was sequenced with immunoSEQ multiplex PCR; TCRdb's copy has only in-frame clones and lacks some. Found here are more than 30,000 clones, 90% of them singletons; the top ten hold 0.45% to 0.6%. The source of this sequence is a female donor in good health, enrolled as a control in a pregnancy study. The chain employs TRBV6-5 and TRBJ2-1; 13 nucleotides align to TRBD2. This specimen consisted of CD4+ T cells from peripheral blood mononuclear cells, obtained in the third trimester of pregnancy. CDR3 protein: CASSYSTSGGPNEQFF. The CDR3 DNA is TGTGCCAGCAGTTACTCGACTAGCGGGGGGCCCAATGAGCAGTTCTTC.